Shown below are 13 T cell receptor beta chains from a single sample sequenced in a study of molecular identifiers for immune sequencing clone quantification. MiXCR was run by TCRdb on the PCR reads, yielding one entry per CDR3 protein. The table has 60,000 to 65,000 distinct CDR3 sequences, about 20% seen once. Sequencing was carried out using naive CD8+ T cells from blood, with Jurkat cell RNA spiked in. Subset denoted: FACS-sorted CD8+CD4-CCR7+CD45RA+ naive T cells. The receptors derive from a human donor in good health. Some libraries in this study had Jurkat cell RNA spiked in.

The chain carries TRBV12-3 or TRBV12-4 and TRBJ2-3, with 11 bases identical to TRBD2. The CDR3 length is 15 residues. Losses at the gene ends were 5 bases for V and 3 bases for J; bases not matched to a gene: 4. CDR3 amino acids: CASSPVAGGTDTQYF. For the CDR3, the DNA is TGTGCCAGCAGTCCCGTAGCGGGAGGGACAGATACGCAGTATTTT.

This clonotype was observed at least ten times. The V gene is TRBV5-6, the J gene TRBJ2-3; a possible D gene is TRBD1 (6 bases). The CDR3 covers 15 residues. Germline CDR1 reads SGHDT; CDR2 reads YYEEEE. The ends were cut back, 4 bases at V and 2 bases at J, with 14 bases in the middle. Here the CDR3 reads CASSLGQLYTDTQYF. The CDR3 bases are TGTGCCAGCAGCCTAGGACAGCTTTACACAGATACGCAGTATTTT. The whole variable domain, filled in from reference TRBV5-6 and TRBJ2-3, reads DAGVTQSPTHLIKTRGQQVTLRCSPKSGHDTVSWYQQALGQGPQFIFQYYEEEERQRGNFPDRFSGHQFPNYSSELNVNALLLGDSALYLCASSLGQLYTDTQYFGPGTRLTVL.

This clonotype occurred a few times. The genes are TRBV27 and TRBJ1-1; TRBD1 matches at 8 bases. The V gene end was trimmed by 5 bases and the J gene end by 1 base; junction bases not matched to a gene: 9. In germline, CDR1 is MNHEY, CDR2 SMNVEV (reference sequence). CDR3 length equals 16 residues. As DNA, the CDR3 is TGTGCCAGCAGTAACCAGGGGGCTAGTGGGAACACTGAAGCTTTCTTT. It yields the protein CASSNQGASGNTEAFF.

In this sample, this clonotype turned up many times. DNA for the CDR3: TGTGCCAGCAGCCCCCAGCTATCGGGGAATGAGCAGTTCTTC. This encodes CASSPQLSGNEQFF. V is TRBV7-8 and J is TRBJ2-1; D perhaps matches TRBD2 (5 bases). CDR1 is SGHVS, CDR2 FQNEAQ, per germline. The CDR3 totals 14 residues. V was pared by 5 bases and J by 7 bases, with 15 bases between.

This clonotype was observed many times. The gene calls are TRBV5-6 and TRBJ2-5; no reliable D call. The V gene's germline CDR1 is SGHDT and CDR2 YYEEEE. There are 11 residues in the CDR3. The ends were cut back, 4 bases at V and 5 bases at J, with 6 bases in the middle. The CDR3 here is CASSLTETQYF. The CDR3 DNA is TGTGCCAGCAGCCTGACCGAGACCCAGTACTTC.

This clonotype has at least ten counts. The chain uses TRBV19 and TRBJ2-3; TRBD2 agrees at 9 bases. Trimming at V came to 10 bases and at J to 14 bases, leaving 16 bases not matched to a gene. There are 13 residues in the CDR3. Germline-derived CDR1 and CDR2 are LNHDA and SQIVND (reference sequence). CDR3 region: CATPGLAHQTGYF. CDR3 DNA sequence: TGTGCCACCCCGGGACTAGCTCACCAGACGGGGTATTTT.

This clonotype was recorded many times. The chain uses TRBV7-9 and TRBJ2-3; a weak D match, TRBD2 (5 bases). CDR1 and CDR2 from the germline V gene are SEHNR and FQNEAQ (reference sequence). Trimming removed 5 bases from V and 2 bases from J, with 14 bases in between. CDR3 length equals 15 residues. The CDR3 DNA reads TGTGCCAGCAGCCAACTAGGTCCCCCCACAGATACGCAGTATTTT. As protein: CASSQLGPPTDTQYF.

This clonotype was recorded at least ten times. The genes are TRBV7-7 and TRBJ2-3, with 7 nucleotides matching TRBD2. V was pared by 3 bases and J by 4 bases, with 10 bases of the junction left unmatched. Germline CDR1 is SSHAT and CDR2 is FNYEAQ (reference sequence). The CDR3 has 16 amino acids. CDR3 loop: CASSFLGGSFADTQYF. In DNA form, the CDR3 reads TGTGCCAGCAGCTTCCTGGGAGGGTCGTTCGCAGATACGCAGTATTTT.

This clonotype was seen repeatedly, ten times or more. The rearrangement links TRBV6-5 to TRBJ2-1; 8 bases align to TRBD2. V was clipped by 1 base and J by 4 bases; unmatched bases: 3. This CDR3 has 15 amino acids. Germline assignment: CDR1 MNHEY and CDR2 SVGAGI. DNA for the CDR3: TGTGCCAGCAGTTACTTGGCGGGAGGATACAATGAGCAGTTCTTC. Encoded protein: CASSYLAGGYNEQFF.

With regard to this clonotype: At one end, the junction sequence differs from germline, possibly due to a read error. The CDR3 here is CASSPRGHEQCF. CDR3 in DNA: TGTGCCAGCAGCCCCCGGGGCCACGAGCAGTGCTTC. The chain is built from TRBV7-2 and TRBJ2-7, with D perhaps matching TRBD1 or TRBD2 (5 bases each). The CDR3 extends over 12 amino acids. Germline CDR1 reads SGHTA; CDR2 reads FQGNSA.

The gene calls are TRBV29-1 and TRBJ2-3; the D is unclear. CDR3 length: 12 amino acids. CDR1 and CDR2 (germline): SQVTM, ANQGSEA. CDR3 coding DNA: TGCAGTGCTTTAAGACTCGCAGATACGCAGTATTTT. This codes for CSALRLADTQYF.

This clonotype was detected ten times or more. DNA of the CDR3: TGTGCCAGCAGCCTGGCGGTTGATCGCGAGCAGTACTTC. Residues: CASSLAVDREQYF. This rearrangement joins TRBV7-9 to TRBJ2-7; D not resolved. CDR1 SEHNR and CDR2 FQNEAQ come from the germline V gene (reference sequence). This CDR3 has 13 amino acids. V was cut by 5 bases and J by 6 bases, with 14 bases left in between.

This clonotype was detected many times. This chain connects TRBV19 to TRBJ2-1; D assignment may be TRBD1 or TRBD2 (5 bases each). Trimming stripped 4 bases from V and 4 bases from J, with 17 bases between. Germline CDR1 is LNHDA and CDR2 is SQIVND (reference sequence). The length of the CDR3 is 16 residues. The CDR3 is CASSTPLAGTYNEQFF. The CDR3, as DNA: TGTGCCAGTAGTACCCCTCTAGCCGGGACGTACAATGAGCAGTTCTTC.